Below are 6 T cell receptor beta chains sequenced from a single sample in a study of shared clonotypes between healthy human individuals. Libraries were prepared by immunoSEQ multiplex PCR; TCRdb keeps only in-frame clonotypes and omits some of them. This table holds 950,000 to 1,300,000 clones, 75% found once. Sequencing was carried out using memory CD4+ T cells sorted from blood. Subset noted: CD45RA-negative fraction. The receptors stem from a man in his late teens or twenties in good health.

This clone was picked up many times. The V call is TRBV6-1, the J call TRBJ1-5, with 8 bases that match TRBD1. Germline trimming cut 7 bases from V and 6 bases from J; bases unmatched to any gene: 8. This CDR3 is 14 amino acids long. CDR1 is MNHNS and CDR2 is SASEGT in the germline V gene. Written as DNA, the CDR3 is TGTGCCAGCATACCGACAGGGGCGACTCAGCCCCAGCATTTT. It codes for CASIPTGATQPQHF.

In its sample, this clone was seen a few times. At the DNA level, this CDR3 is encoded by other sequences in the same sample as well. V gene TRBV19 combines with J gene TRBJ2-6, with D possibly being TRBD2 (5 bases). V lost 6 bases, J lost 2 bases, and 8 bases lay in between. The CDR3 spans 14 residues. The germline CDR1 and CDR2 sequences are LNHDA and SQIVND (reference sequence). The CDR3 region has the DNA TGTGCCAGTAGCACCGGGGCTGGGGCCAACGTCCTGACTTTC. This encodes CASSTGAGANVLTF.

About this clone itself: The identical CDR3 is also encoded by other nucleotide sequences in the sample. The chain links TRBV7-9 to TRBJ2-5, with D unclear. The V and J ends lost 6 bases and 4 bases respectively, with 6 bases between them. CDR1 is SEHNR and CDR2 is FQNEAQ in the germline V gene (reference sequence). This CDR3 is 11 amino acids long. CDR3 bases: TGTGCCAGCAGTAGCCGAGAGACCCAGTACTTC. It encodes CASSSRETQYF.

This chain joins TRBV7-6 and TRBJ2-1; either TRBD1 or TRBD2 may supply D (5 bases each). V lost 5 bases and J 9 bases, leaving 11 bases between the germline ends. Germline V lookup: CDR1 SGHVS, CDR2 FNYEAQ. The CDR3 length is 12 residues. The CDR3 loop is CASSPGTGEQFF. For the CDR3, the DNA is TGTGCCAGCAGCCCCGGGACGGGTGAGCAGTTCTTC.

About this clone: At the DNA level, this CDR3 is encoded by other sequences in the same sample as well. The chain is built from TRBV5-1 and TRBJ2-3; 8 bases match TRBD2. With 0 bases clipped from V and 3 bases from J, the junction kept 9 bases outside the gene matches. Germline V CDR1 and CDR2: SGHRS, YFSETQ. CDR3 length: 17 residues. The CDR3 loop reads CASSLVSSGRGTDTQYF. DNA of the CDR3: TGCGCCAGCAGCTTGGTTTCCAGCGGGAGAGGTACAGATACGCAGTATTTT.

About this clone itself: The sample carries other DNA sequences with the same CDR3. The chain employs TRBV18 and TRBJ2-5, with 9 bases fitting TRBD1. Germline trimming cut 3 bases from V and 1 base from J; bases unmatched to any gene: 3. This CDR3 is built from 15 residues. Germline-derived CDR1 and CDR2 are KGHSH and LQKENI. This CDR3 reads CASSPLTGGQETQYF. The CDR3 coding sequence is TGTGCCAGCTCACCGTTGACAGGGGGCCAAGAGACCCAGTACTTC.